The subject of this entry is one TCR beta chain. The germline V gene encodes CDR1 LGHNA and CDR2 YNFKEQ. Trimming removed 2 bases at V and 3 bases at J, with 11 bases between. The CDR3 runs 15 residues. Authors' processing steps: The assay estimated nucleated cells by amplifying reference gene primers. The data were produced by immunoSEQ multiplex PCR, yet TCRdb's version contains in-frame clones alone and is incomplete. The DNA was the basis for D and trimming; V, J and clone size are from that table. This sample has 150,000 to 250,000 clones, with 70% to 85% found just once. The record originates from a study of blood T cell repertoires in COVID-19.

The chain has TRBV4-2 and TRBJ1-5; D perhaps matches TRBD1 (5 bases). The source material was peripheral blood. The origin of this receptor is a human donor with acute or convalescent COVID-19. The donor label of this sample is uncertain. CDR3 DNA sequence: TGTGCCAGCAGCCAACCTACAGGTGACAATCAGCCCCAGCATTTT. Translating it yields CASSQPTGDNQPQHF.